This TCR beta chain appears in the sequencing data of a study of blood T cell repertoires in COVID-19. Across the study: T cells, B-cell-depleted T cells, or PBMCs provided the cDNA or gDNA that served as material.

From germline, CDR1 is MNHNY and CDR2 SVGAGI (reference sequence). V was cut by 6 bases and J by 1 base, with 15 bases left in between. The CDR3 is made up of 15 amino acids. Profiled with immunoSEQ multiplex PCR; TCRdb holds only in-frame clones, not every one. Of over 250,000 clones listed, 80% to 95% are singletons. The receptor was derived from a woman in her 30s with COVID-19, enrolled during active disease. Sequencing was done on a sample of peripheral blood. The chain links TRBV6-6 to TRBJ1-2; unclear D gene. The CDR3 region is CASRETGLFNYGYTF. CDR3 nucleotides: TGTGCCAGCAGAGAAACCGGACTTTTTAACTATGGCTACACCTTC.